Reported below is one T cell receptor (beta chain). These data come from a study of blood T cell repertoires in COVID-19. The wider study: The United States, Italy and Spain were the sources of the acute and convalescent COVID-19 samples. Sources were T cells, B-cell-depleted T cells, or PBMCs; the material itself was cDNA or gDNA.

Profiling relied on immunoSEQ multiplex PCR, and the TCRdb table lists in-frame clones only, not all of them. The data show more than 300,000 clones, around 87% seen once. CDR3 length: 15 residues. Unmatched junction bases numbered 5, after V lost 1 base and J lost 3 bases. The germline V gene encodes CDR1 SGHAT and CDR2 FQNNGV. Seattle patient enrollment occurred during active infection, with longitudinal follow-up thereafter. Sequenced material: peripheral blood. This chain links TRBV11-2 with TRBJ2-7, with 8 positions matching TRBD1. The receptor's source is a woman aged 25-40 years with COVID-19, enrolled during active disease. CDR3 nucleotides: TGTGCCAGCAGCTTAGTGGCAGGGGGCTACTACGAGCAGTACTTC. Its protein product is CASSLVAGGYYEQYF.